The next 4 T cell receptor beta chains were all read from a single sample in a study of blood T cell repertoires in COVID-19. Measured with immunoSEQ multiplex PCR; TCRdb has only the in-frame clones, and not every one. Of about 220,000 clones listed, around 89% were seen once; the top ten hold over 3%. Input material: PBMCs or T cells enriched from blood (not recorded which). The receptors were sampled from a woman younger than 35 in a cohort exposed to, infected with or recovered from COVID-19 (not recorded which).

J is TRBJ2-1 and V is TRBV6-1; D gene uncertain. This CDR3 is 13 amino acids long. V was shortened by 1 base and J by 9 bases, with 10 bases between the two germline ends. Per the germline V gene, CDR1 is MNHNS and CDR2 is SASEGT. This CDR3 reads CASSEGQVGEQFF. CDR3 sequence (DNA): TGTGCCAGCAGTGAAGGGCAGGTTGGTGAGCAGTTCTTC.

This chain links TRBV9 with TRBJ1-5; D perhaps matches TRBD1 (5 bases). Germline V gene lookup returns CDR1 SGDLS and CDR2 YYNGEE. Trimming cost V 3 bases and J 5 bases, with 9 bases left between them. The CDR3 consists of 13 residues. The CDR3 DNA reads TGTGCCAGCAGCGCCCGGGGGGATCAGCCCCAGCATTTT. As protein: CASSARGDQPQHF.

The chain is built from TRBV19 and TRBJ1-3, with 7 bases fitting TRBD1. The germline V gene encodes CDR1 LNHDA and CDR2 SQIVND (reference sequence). V lost 0 bases and J lost 3; bases outside the gene matches: 5. There are 16 residues in the CDR3. The CDR3 reads CASSIDLRGLGNTIYF. CDR3 nucleotide sequence: TGTGCCAGTAGTATAGATCTAAGGGGGCTTGGAAACACCATATATTTT.

This rearrangement joins TRBV12-3 or TRBV12-4 to TRBJ1-2, with D possibly matching TRBD1 (6 bases). This CDR3 is built from 11 residues. The V end lost 10 bases, the J end lost 6 bases, and 12 bases lay between the germline ends. The DNA of the CDR3 is TGTGCCACCCTTCAGGGGAATGGCTACACCTTC. Protein product: CATLQGNGYTF.